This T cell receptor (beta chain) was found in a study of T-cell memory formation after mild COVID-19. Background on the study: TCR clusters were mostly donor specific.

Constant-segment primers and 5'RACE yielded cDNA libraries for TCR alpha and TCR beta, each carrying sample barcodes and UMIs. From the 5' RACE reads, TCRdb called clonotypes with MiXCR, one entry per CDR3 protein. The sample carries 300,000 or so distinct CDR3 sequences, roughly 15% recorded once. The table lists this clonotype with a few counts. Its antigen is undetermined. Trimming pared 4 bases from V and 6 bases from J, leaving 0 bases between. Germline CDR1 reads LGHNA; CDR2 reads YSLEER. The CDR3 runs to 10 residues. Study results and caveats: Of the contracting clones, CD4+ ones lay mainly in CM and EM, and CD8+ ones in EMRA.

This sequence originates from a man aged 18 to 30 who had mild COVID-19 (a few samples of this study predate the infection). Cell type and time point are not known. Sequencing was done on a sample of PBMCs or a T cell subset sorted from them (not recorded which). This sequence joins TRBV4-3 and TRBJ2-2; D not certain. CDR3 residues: CASSPGELFF. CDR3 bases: TGCGCCAGCAGCCCCGGGGAGCTGTTTTTT.